This T cell receptor (beta chain) was identified during a study of response to subunit inactivated influenza vaccine. Overall study findings and caveats: Authors suggested each seasonal flu vaccination may recruit only limited numbers of new T cells.

V lost 8 bases to trimming and J lost 4 bases, with 17 bases between them. The CDR3 is 14 residues long. The germline V gene has CDR1 LGHNA and CDR2 YNFKEQ. On this clonotype itself: Its antigen is unidentified.

TCRdb independently ran MiXCR on the RT-PCR reads; one entry per CDR3 protein. Of around 580,000 distinct CDR3 sequences in the sample, around 11% were seen once. V gene TRBV4-2 combines with J gene TRBJ1-1; D gene unclear. The starting material was PBMCs from blood, obtained on the day of vaccination. The sequence was obtained from a man aged 50 to 59 who received an inactivated influenza vaccine. CDR3 in amino acids: CASLPGRSSTEAFF. The DNA for the CDR3 is TGTGCCAGCCTACCGGGGAGATCAAGCACTGAAGCTTTCTTT.